The 15 T cell receptor beta chains in this list originate from one sample, sequenced in a study of shared clonotypes between healthy human individuals. Clones were read by immunoSEQ multiplex PCR, and TCRdb kept only the in-frame ones, dropping some. The data show 1,500,000 or so clones, around 97% seen once. Sequencing was done on a sample of naive CD4+ T cells sorted from blood. The subset denotes: CD45RA+ positively selected. The receptors were gathered from a man aged 30 to 45 in good health.

The chain has TRBV11-3 and TRBJ2-3, with 8 bases that match TRBD1. Germline lookup yields CDR1 SGHNT and CDR2 YENEEA. The junction had 4 bases not matched to a gene; V was cut back by 1 base and J by 4 bases. This CDR3 has 15 residues. CDR3 protein: CASSLGRGRADTQYF. The CDR3 DNA sequence: TGTGCCAGCAGCTTAGGCAGGGGGCGAGCAGATACGCAGTATTTT.

The V and J genes are TRBV5-1 and TRBJ1-1, with 9 bases that match TRBD1. The CDR3 covers 15 residues. J was trimmed by 5 bases and V by 0 bases; bases with no gene match: 5. Germline V gene lookup returns CDR1 SGHRS and CDR2 YFSETQ. CDR3 residues: CASSLEGQGGTEAFF. Here the CDR3 DNA reads TGCGCCAGCAGCTTGGAGGGACAGGGAGGAACTGAAGCTTTCTTT.

Concerning this clone itself: The sample carries other DNA sequences with the same CDR3. The V gene is TRBV4-1, the J gene TRBJ2-1; D perhaps matches TRBD2 (5 bases). V lost 1 base to trimming and J lost 1 base, with 11 bases between them. CDR3 length: 16 residues. The germline V gene has CDR1 MGHRA and CDR2 YSYEKL. CDR3 loop: CASSQGPGSSYNEQFF. In nucleotides, the CDR3 is TGCGCCAGCAGCCAAGGTCCGGGGTCTTCCTACAATGAGCAGTTCTTC.

This clone turned up a few times. Other DNA sequences within the sample encode an identical CDR3. The V and J genes are TRBV5-6 and TRBJ2-3; tentatively, D is TRBD1 or TRBD2 (5 bases each). The CDR3 loop spans 13 amino acids. In germline, CDR1 is SGHDT, CDR2 YYEEEE. Trimming took 5 bases from V and 0 from J, leaving 7 bases between them. CDR3 DNA: TGTGCCAGCAGTTGGGGGAGCACAGATACGCAGTATTTT. This translates into CASSWGSTDTQYF.

The chain couples TRBV7-2 to TRBJ1-5; a weak D match, TRBD1 (6 bases). Germline V CDR1 and CDR2: SGHTA, FQGNSA. Trimming removed 0 bases from V and 3 bases from J, with 9 bases in between. CDR3 length: 15 amino acids. The CDR3 reads CASSLAWTANQPQHF. The CDR3 coding sequence is TGTGCCAGCAGCTTAGCGTGGACAGCCAATCAGCCCCAGCATTTT.

As for this clone: Other nucleotide sequences in the sample specify the same CDR3. This chain joins TRBV9 and TRBJ2-7; D not certain. The CDR3 is made up of 14 amino acids. Germline CDR1 reads SGDLS; CDR2 reads YYNGEE. V was trimmed by 0 bases and J by 1 base, leaving 8 bases between them. Here the CDR3 reads CASSVDSSSYEQYF. The DNA for the CDR3 is TGTGCCAGCAGCGTAGATAGTTCGTCCTACGAGCAGTACTTC.

The gene calls are TRBV28 and TRBJ2-1; D call uncertain. Germline V gene sequence: CDR1 MDHEN, CDR2 SYDVKM. This CDR3 has 13 residues. V was pared by 3 bases and J by 7 bases, with 10 bases between. CDR3 in amino acids: CASSFLGRNEQFF. CDR3 coding DNA: TGTGCCAGCAGTTTTCTAGGGCGGAATGAGCAGTTCTTC.

The chain links TRBV7-3 to TRBJ1-1; no firm D call. V dropped 0 bases and J dropped 4 bases, with 15 bases sitting between them. Germline V lookup: CDR1 SGHTA, CDR2 FQGTGA. The CDR3 consists of 16 residues. The CDR3 here is CASSLTPGSAITEAFF. The CDR3 bases are TGTGCCAGCAGCTTAACGCCCGGGTCGGCAATCACTGAAGCTTTCTTT.

The rearrangement uses TRBV19 and TRBJ2-2, with a tentative D call TRBD2 (5 bases). The V gene lost 4 bases and the J gene lost 4 bases, with 16 bases spanning the gap. This CDR3 comprises 16 residues. Looked up from germline, CDR1 is LNHDA and CDR2 is SQIVND (reference sequence). The CDR3 reads CASSKNSVGITGELFF. In DNA, the CDR3 is TGTGCCAGTAGTAAAAATAGCGTCGGTATCACCGGGGAGCTGTTTTTT.

This sequence joins TRBV27 and TRBJ2-7, with 13 bases fitting TRBD2. The V and J ends lost 3 bases and 5 bases, in that order; junction bases with no gene match: 10. Germline CDR1 is MNHEY and CDR2 is SMNVEV (reference sequence). The CDR3 extends over 17 amino acids. CDR3 region: CASSFISGLAGVNEQYF. The CDR3 DNA reads TGTGCCAGCAGTTTCATCTCCGGACTAGCGGGAGTCAACGAGCAGTACTTC.

The rearrangement uses TRBV7-6 and TRBJ1-3; TRBD1 is a possible D gene (6 bases). Trimming removed 3 bases from V and 2 bases from J, with 17 bases in between. CDR1 and CDR2 from the germline V gene are SGHVS and FNYEAQ. The CDR3 runs 17 residues. CDR3 coding DNA: TGTGCCAGCAGCTTTCAACAGGGCTTTGGTCCTGGAAACACCATATATTTT. This encodes CASSFQQGFGPGNTIYF.

V is TRBV2 and J is TRBJ2-1, with 12 nucleotides matching TRBD2. Germline V gene sequence: CDR1 SNHLY, CDR2 FYNNEI. V shed 5 bases and J 7 bases; nucleotides not matched to a gene: 6. The CDR3 runs 15 residues. The CDR3 nucleotides are TGTGCCAGCAGTCAGACTAGCGGGAGAGGAAATGAGCAGTTCTTC. It yields the protein CASSQTSGRGNEQFF.

The genes are TRBV7-2 and TRBJ2-7, with D tentatively TRBD1 or TRBD2 (6 bases each). Germline V gives CDR1 SGHTA, CDR2 FQGNSA. The CDR3 has 14 amino acids. The V end lost 8 bases, the J end lost 0 bases, and 14 bases lay between the germline ends. This chain's CDR3 is CASREGGSSYEQYF. CDR3 coding DNA: TGTGCCAGCCGGGAAGGGGGGAGCTCCTACGAGCAGTACTTC.

V gene TRBV11-2 combines with J gene TRBJ2-5; TRBD2 is a possible D gene (5 bases). Deletions cut 2 bases from V and 2 bases from J, with 12 bases between. This CDR3 has 15 residues. From germline, CDR1 is SGHAT and CDR2 FQNNGV. The CDR3 nucleotides read TGTGCCAGCAGCTTAAGACGGGGAGCTCAAGAGACCCAGTACTTC. Amino acid sequence: CASSLRRGAQETQYF.

The chain joins TRBV18 to TRBJ1-5; 8 nucleotides agree with TRBD1. The CDR3 has 15 amino acids. Germline V gene data show CDR1 as KGHSH and CDR2 as LQKENI. V lost 3 bases to trimming and J lost 5 bases; unmatched junction nucleotides: 6. CDR3 in DNA: TGTGCCAGCTCACCCCTACAGGGGGAGGATCAGCCCCAGCATTTT. It specifies CASSPLQGEDQPQHF.